The 14 T cell receptor beta chains reported below all come from one sample, sequenced in a study. One entry per CDR3 protein, called by TCRdb with MiXCR from the 5' RACE reads. Of under 9,500 distinct CDR3 sequences listed, 34% were seen once; the top ten hold approximately 5.6%. Treg sorting used a CD4+CD25+CD127-/low gate. Sequencing input: Tregs sorted from blood. The receptors here all came from a female donor with breast cancer.

The rearrangement links TRBV25-1 to TRBJ1-5, with D unresolved. V was trimmed by 5 bases and J by 7 bases, leaving 12 bases between them. Germline V gene data show CDR1 as MGHDK and CDR2 as SYGVNS. The CDR3 sequence is 13 residues long. The CDR3 reads CASSLNGWQPQHF. CDR3 DNA: TGTGCCAGCAGTTTGAACGGGTGGCAGCCCCAGCATTTT.

The rearrangement joins TRBV6-5 to TRBJ2-5, with D possibly being TRBD1 (6 bases). V shed 2 bases and J shed 5 bases, with 12 bases lying between them. Per germline, CDR1 MNHEY and CDR2 SVGAGI. This CDR3 region has 14 residues. CDR3 loop: CASSYAGARETQYF. As DNA, the CDR3 is TGTGCCAGCAGTTACGCAGGGGCTAGGGAGACCCAGTACTTC.

This chain links TRBV20-1 with TRBJ2-1; perhaps D is TRBD1 or TRBD2 (5 bases each). V was shortened by 6 bases and J by 4 bases, with 10 bases between the two germline ends. Germline CDR1 is DFQATT and CDR2 is SNEGSKA (reference sequence). This CDR3 has 12 amino acids. The CDR3 region has the DNA TGCAGTGCCCAGGGACCTTACAATGAGCAGTTCTTC. It codes for CSAQGPYNEQFF.

This clonotype was seen only a few times. This rearrangement joins TRBV5-4 to TRBJ1-2; no definite D call. The CDR3 consists of 13 residues. V lost 0 bases to trimming and J lost 7 bases, with 10 bases between them. Germline V gene sequence: CDR1 SGHNT, CDR2 YYREEE (reference sequence). The chain's CDR3 is CASSLERVFGYTF. CDR3 sequence (DNA): TGTGCCAGCAGCTTGGAGAGGGTTTTTGGCTACACCTTC.

This clonotype was observed a handful of times. V is TRBV20-1 and J is TRBJ2-1; D remains ambiguous. CDR3 length: 13 residues. The ends were cut back, 5 bases at V and 4 bases at J, with 12 bases in the middle. Germline V gives CDR1 DFQATT, CDR2 SNEGSKA (reference sequence). The CDR3 sequence is CSAARPMYNEQFF. CDR3 DNA: TGCAGTGCTGCGAGACCGATGTACAATGAGCAGTTCTTC.

There are a few counts of this clonotype. The chain joins TRBV12-3 or TRBV12-4 to TRBJ2-1; the D is unclear. V shed 5 bases and J shed 1 base, with 6 bases lying between them. The CDR3 extends over 13 amino acids. The CDR3 DNA sequence: TGTGCCAGCAGTAGTTTATCCTACAATGAGCAGTTCTTC. Translation: CASSSLSYNEQFF.

The chain employs TRBV20-1 and TRBJ1-6; possible D gene TRBD1, 5 bases. The CDR3 has 15 residues. Germline V gene data show CDR1 as DFQATT and CDR2 as SNEGSKA (reference sequence). V lost 6 bases and J lost 1, with 13 bases in between. The CDR3 bases are TGCAGTGCCCGGGCAGGGCGTTCCTATAATTCACCCCTCCACTTT. Its protein product is CSARAGRSYNSPLHF.

The chain is built from TRBV20-1 and TRBJ2-3, with D perhaps matching TRBD2 (6 bases). Trimming left V 5 bases short and J 4 bases short, with 22 bases between. The CDR3 is 16 residues long. Germline CDR1 is DFQATT and CDR2 is SNEGSKA (reference sequence). In nucleotides, the CDR3 is TGCAGTGCTCACGACGGGGACTTCAGGGTGTCAGATACGCAGTATTTT. Its protein product is CSAHDGDFRVSDTQYF.

This clonotype was detected only a few times. V and J are TRBV18 and TRBJ2-7; 9 nucleotides agree with TRBD2. CDR3 length equals 16 residues. J gave up 1 base and V 2 bases, and 6 bases lay outside the gene matches. Germline lookup yields CDR1 KGHSH and CDR2 LQKENI. CDR3 region: CASSPTRGRGSYEQYF. The CDR3 bases are TGTGCCAGCTCACCAACTCGCGGGAGGGGGTCCTACGAGCAGTACTTC.

About this clonotype itself: A much larger clone sits a single nucleotide away, making a read error possible. The chain carries TRBV3-1 and TRBJ2-1; TRBD2 aligns across 7 bases. CDR1 and CDR2 from the germline V gene are LGHDT and YNNKEL (reference sequence). This CDR3 has 17 amino acids. The CDR3 spells CASSGGGRRELYNEQLF. DNA of the CDR3: TGTGCCAGCAGCGGGGGTGGGCGGCGGGAGCTGTACAATGAGCAGCTCTTC.

This clonotype is deemed medium-sized. This rearrangement joins TRBV19 to TRBJ1-4; perhaps TRBD1 as D (6 bases). CDR3 size: 13 residues. Germline V lookup: CDR1 LNHDA, CDR2 SQIVND (reference sequence). The V end was cut by 6 bases, the J end by 10 bases, with 15 bases between. CDR3: CASSNTGRGKLFF. In nucleotides, the CDR3 is TGTGCCAGTAGCAACACAGGGAGGGGAAAACTGTTTTTT.

This clonotype is medium-sized. This chain joins TRBV20-1 and TRBJ2-3, with a possible D match to TRBD1 (5 bases). There are 13 residues in the CDR3. Between the trimmed V and J ends, which lost 6 bases and 0 bases, there was a span of 10 bases. CDR1 is DFQATT and CDR2 is SNEGSKA in the germline V gene (reference sequence). The CDR3 reads CSATQGSTDTQYF. As DNA, the CDR3 is TGCAGTGCGACGCAGGGAAGCACAGATACGCAGTATTTT.

This clonotype was counted once. The gene calls are TRBV20-1 and TRBJ1-2; tentative D call: TRBD1 (5 bases). V lost 3 bases and J lost 1, with 15 bases in between. CDR1 DFQATT and CDR2 SNEGSKA come from the germline V gene (reference sequence). The CDR3 length is 15 residues. In DNA, the CDR3 is TGCAGTGCTAGTCCCATGGGGGGGAATAACTATGGCTACACCTTC. Its protein product is CSASPMGGNNYGYTF.

CDR3 residues: CASSSGGSPLHF. In DNA form, the CDR3 reads TGTGCCAGCAGCTCGGGGGGCTCACCCCTCCACTTT. This sequence joins TRBV7-2 and TRBJ1-6; D is possibly TRBD1 (6 bases). CDR3 length: 12 amino acids. V was pared by 4 bases and J by 10 bases, with 8 bases between. The V gene's germline CDR1 is SGHTA and CDR2 FQGNSA.